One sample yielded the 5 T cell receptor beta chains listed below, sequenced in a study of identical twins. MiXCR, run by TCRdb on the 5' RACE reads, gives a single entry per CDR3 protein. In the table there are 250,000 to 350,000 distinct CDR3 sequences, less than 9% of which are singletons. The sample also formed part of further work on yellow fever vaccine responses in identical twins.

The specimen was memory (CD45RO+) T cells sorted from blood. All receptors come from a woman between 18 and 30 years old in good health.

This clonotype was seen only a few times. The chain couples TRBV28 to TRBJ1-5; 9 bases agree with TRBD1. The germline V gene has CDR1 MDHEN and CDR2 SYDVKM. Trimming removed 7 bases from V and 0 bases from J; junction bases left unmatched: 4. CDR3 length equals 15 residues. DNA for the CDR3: TGTGCCAGCAAACTACAGGGGGCTAGCAATCAGCCCCAGCATTTT. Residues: CASKLQGASNQPQHF.

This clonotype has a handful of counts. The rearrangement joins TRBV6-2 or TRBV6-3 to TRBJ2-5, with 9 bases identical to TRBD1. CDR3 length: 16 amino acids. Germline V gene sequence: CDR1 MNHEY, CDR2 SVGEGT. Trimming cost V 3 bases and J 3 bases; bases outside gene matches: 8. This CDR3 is CASSYGRRTGEETQYF. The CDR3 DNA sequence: TGTGCCAGCAGTTATGGACGTAGGACAGGGGAAGAGACCCAGTACTTC.

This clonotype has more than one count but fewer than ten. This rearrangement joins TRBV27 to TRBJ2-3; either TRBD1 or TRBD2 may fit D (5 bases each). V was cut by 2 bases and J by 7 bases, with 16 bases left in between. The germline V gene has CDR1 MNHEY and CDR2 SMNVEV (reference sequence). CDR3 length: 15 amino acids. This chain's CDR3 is CASSLIEPGRYTQYF. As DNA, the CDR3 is TGTGCCAGCAGTTTAATAGAGCCGGGACGCTATACGCAGTATTTT.

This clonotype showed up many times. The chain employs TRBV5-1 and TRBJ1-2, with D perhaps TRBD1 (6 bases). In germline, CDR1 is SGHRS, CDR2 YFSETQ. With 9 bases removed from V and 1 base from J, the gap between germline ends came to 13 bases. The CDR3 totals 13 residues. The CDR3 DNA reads TGCGCCACCAGAGAGGACAGTAACTATGGCTACACCTTC. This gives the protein CATREDSNYGYTF. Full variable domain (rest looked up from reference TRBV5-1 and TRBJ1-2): KAGVTQTPRYLIKTRGQQVTLSCSPISGHRSVSWYQQTPGQGLQFLFEYFSETQRNKGNFPGRFSGRQFSNSRSEMNVSTLELGDSALYLCATREDSNYGYTFGSGTRLTVV.

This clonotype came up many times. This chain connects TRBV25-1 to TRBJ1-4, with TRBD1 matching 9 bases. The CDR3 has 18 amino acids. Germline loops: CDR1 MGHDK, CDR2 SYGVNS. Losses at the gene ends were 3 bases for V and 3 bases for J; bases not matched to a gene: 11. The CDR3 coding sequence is TGTGCCAGCAGTGACCCCGGGGACAGGGTGCAGCCTAATGAAAAACTGTTTTTT. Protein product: CASSDPGDRVQPNEKLFF. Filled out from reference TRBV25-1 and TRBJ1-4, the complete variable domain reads EADIYQTPRYLVIGTGKKITLECSQTMGHDKMYWYQQDPGMELHLIHYSYGVNSTEKGDLSSESTVSRIRTEHFPLTLESARPSHTSQYLCASSDPGDRVQPNEKLFFGSGTQLSVL.